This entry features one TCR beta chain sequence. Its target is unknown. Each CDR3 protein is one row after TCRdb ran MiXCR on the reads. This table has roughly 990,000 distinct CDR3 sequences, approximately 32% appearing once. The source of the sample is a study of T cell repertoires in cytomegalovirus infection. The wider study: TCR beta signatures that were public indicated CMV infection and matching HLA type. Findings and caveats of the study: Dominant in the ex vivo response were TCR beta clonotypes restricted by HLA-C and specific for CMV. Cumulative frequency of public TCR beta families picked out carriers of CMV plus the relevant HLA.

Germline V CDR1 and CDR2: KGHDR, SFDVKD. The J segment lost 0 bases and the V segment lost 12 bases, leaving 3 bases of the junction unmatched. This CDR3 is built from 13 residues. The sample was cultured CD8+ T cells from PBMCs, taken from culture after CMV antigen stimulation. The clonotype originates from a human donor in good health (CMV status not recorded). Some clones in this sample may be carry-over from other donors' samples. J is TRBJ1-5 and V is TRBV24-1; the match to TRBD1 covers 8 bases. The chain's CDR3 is CAGTGFSNQPQHF. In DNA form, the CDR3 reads TGTGCCGGGACAGGATTTAGCAATCAGCCCCAGCATTTT.